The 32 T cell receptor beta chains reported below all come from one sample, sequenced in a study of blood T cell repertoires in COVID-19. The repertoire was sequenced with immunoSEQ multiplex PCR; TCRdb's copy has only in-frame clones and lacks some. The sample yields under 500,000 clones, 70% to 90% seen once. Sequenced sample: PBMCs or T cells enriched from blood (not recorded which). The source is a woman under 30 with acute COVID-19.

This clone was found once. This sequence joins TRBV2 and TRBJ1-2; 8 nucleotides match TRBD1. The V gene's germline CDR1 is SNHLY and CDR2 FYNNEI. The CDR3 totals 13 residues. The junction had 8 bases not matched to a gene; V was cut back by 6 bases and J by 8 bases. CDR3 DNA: TGTGCCAGCAGAGCTGGACAGGGACTGGGCTACACCTTC. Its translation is CASRAGQGLGYTF.

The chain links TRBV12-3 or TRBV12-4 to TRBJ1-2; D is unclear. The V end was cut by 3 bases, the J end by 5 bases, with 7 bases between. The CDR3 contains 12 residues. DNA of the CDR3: TGTGCCAGCAGTTTGGGCCCTTATGGCTACACCTTC. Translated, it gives CASSLGPYGYTF.

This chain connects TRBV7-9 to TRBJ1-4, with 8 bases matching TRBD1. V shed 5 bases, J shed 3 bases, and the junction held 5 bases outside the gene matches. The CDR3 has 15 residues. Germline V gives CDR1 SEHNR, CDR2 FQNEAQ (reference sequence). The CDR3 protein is CASSQRTGSNEKLFF. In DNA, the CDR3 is TGTGCCAGCAGCCAAAGGACAGGGTCTAATGAAAAACTGTTTTTT.

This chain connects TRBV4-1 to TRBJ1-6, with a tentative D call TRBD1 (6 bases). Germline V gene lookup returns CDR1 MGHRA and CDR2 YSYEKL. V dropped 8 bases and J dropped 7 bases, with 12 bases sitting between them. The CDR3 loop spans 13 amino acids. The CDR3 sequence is CASAGTGNSPLHF. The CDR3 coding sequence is TGCGCCAGCGCGGGTACAGGGAATTCACCCCTCCACTTT.

CDR3: CASRQTRDRVTYEQYF. The CDR3 DNA sequence: TGTGCCAGCAGGCAAACCCGGGACAGGGTAACCTACGAGCAGTACTTC. This rearrangement joins TRBV27 to TRBJ2-7; 9 nucleotides align to TRBD1. The CDR3 extends over 16 amino acids. The trim removed 6 bases at V and 2 bases at J, leaving 11 bases unmatched. Germline CDR1 reads MNHEY; CDR2 reads SMNVEV (reference sequence).

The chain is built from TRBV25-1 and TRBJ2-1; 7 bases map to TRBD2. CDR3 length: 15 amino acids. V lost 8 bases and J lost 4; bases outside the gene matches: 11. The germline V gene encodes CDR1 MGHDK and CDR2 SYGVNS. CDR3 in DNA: TGTGCCAGCCGGGGGGTAGGGCACTATTACAATGAGCAGTTCTTC. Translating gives CASRGVGHYYNEQFF.

CDR3 DNA sequence: TGTGCCAGCAGCCAAGAGGCTAGCGCTGACACAGATACGCAGTATTTT. Amino acids: CASSQEASADTDTQYF. The chain has TRBV3-1 (or the pseudogene TRBV3-2) and TRBJ2-3; maybe TRBD2 (6 bases). V was trimmed by 0 bases and J by 2 bases, leaving 12 bases between them. Germline assignment: CDR1 LGHDT and CDR2 YNNKEL (reference sequence). The CDR3 has 16 residues.

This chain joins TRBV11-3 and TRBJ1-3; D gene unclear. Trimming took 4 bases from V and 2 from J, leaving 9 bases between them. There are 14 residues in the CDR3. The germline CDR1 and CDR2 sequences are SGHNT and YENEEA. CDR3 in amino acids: CASSSRDAGNTIYF. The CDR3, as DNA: TGTGCCAGCAGCTCGCGAGATGCTGGAAACACCATATATTTT.

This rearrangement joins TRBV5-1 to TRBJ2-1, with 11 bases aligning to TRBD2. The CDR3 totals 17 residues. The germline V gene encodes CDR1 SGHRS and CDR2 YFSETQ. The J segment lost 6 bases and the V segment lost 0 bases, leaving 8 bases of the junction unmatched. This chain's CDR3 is CASSLAVLAGGVNEQFF. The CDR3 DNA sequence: TGCGCCAGCAGCTTGGCAGTCCTAGCGGGGGGCGTCAATGAGCAGTTCTTC. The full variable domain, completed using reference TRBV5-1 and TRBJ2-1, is KAGVTQTPRYLIKTRGQQVTLSCSPISGHRSVSWYQQTPGQGLQFLFEYFSETQRNKGNFPGRFSGRQFSNSRSEMNVSTLELGDSALYLCASSLAVLAGGVNEQFFGPGTRLTVL.

CDR3 protein: CASSQRQDANTGELFF. In DNA, the CDR3 is TGTGCCAGCAGCCAGAGACAGGACGCGAACACCGGGGAGCTGTTTTTT. The V gene is TRBV7-6, the J gene TRBJ2-2; D possibly corresponds to TRBD1 (6 bases). Germline CDR1 SGHVS, CDR2 FNYEAQ. The CDR3 runs to 16 residues. The V end was cut by 5 bases, the J end by 0 bases, with 13 bases between.

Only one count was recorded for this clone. The CDR3 spells CASSQPGRGNEQYF. The CDR3 bases are TGTGCCAGCAGCCAGCCGGGGAGAGGGAACGAGCAGTACTTC. The chain recombines TRBV14 with TRBJ2-7, with a possible D match to TRBD2 (5 bases). V was cut by 3 bases and J by 5 bases, with 14 bases left in between. CDR3 size: 14 residues. In germline, CDR1 is SGHDN, CDR2 FVKESK.

CDR3 residues: CASSSGLKAYEQYF. CDR3 bases: TGCGCCAGCAGCTCGGGACTAAAGGCCTACGAGCAGTACTTC. The chain couples TRBV5-1 to TRBJ2-7, with 7 positions matching TRBD2. Germline CDR1 and CDR2: SGHRS and YFSETQ. With 3 bases clipped from V and 2 bases from J, the junction kept 5 bases outside the gene matches. The CDR3 covers 14 residues.

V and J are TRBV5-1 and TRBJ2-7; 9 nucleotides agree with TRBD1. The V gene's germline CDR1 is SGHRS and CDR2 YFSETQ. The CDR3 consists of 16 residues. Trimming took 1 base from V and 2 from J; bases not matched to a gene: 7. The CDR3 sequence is CASSLFPGQGTYEQYF. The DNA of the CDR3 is TGCGCCAGCAGCTTGTTTCCGGGACAGGGAACCTACGAGCAGTACTTC.

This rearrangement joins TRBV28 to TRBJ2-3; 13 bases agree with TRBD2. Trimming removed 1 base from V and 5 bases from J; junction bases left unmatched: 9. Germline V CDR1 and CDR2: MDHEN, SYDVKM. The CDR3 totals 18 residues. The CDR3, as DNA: TGTGCCAGCAGTTTATACCTGCGACTAGCGGGAGGCAAAGATACGCAGTATTTT. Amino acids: CASSLYLRLAGGKDTQYF. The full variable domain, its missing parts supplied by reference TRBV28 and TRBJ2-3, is DVKVTQSSRYLVKRTGEKVFLECVQDMDHENMFWYRQDPGLGLRLIYFSYDVKMKEKGDIPEGYSVSREKKERFSLILESASTNQTSMYLCASSLYLRLAGGKDTQYFGPGTRLTVL.

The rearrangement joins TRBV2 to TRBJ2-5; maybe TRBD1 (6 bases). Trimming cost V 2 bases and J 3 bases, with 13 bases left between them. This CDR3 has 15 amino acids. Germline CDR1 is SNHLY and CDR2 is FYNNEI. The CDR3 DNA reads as TGTGCCAGCAGTGAATTCCAGGGGCTCAAAGAGACCCAGTACTTC. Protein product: CASSEFQGLKETQYF. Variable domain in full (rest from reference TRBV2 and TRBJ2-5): EPEVTQTPSHQVTQMGQEVILRCVPISNHLYFYWYRQILGQKVEFLVSFYNNEISEKSEIFDDQFSVERPDGSNFTLKIRSTKLEDSAMYFCASSEFQGLKETQYFGPGTRLLVL.

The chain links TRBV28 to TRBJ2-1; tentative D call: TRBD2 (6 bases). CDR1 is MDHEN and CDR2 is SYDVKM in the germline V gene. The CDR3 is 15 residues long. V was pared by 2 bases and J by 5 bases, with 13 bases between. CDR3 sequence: CASSLIGAGNNEQFF. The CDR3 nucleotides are TGTGCCAGCAGTTTAATCGGGGCGGGAAACAATGAGCAGTTCTTC. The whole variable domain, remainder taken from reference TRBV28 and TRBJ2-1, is DVKVTQSSRYLVKRTGEKVFLECVQDMDHENMFWYRQDPGLGLRLIYFSYDVKMKEKGDIPEGYSVSREKKERFSLILESASTNQTSMYLCASSLIGAGNNEQFFGPGTRLTVL.

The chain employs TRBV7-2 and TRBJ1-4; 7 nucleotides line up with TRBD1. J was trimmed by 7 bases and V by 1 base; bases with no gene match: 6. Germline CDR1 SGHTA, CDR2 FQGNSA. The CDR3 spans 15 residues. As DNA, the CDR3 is TGTGCCAGCAGCTTAGTTCGGGACAGCTCTGAAAAACTGTTTTTT. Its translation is CASSLVRDSSEKLFF.

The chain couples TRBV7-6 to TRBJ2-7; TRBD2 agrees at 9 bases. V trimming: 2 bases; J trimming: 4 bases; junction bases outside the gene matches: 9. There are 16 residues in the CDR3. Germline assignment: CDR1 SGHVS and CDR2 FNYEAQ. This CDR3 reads CASSLMRGGSNYEQYF. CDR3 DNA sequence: TGTGCCAGCAGCTTAATGCGGGGGGGCTCCAATTACGAGCAGTACTTC.

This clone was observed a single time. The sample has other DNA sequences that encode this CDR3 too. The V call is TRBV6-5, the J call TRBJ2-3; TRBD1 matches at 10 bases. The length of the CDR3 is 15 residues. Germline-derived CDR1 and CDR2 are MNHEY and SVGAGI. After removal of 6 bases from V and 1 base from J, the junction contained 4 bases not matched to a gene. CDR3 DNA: TGTGCCAGCAGCCGACAGGGGGCGGGCACAGATACGCAGTATTTT. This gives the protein CASSRQGAGTDTQYF.

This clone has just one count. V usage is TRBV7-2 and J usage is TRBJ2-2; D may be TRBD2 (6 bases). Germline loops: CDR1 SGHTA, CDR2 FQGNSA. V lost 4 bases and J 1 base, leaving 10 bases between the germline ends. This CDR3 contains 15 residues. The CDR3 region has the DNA TGTGCCAGCAGCTCATTTAGCGGGAACACCGGGGAGCTGTTTTTT. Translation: CASSSFSGNTGELFF.

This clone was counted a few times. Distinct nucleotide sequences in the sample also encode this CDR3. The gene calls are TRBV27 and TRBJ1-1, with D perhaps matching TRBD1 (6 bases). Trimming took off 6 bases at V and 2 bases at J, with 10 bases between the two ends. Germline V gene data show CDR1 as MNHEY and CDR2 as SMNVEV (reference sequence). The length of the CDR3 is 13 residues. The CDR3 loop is CASRRQVNTEAFF. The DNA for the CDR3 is TGTGCCAGCAGACGACAGGTCAACACTGAAGCTTTCTTT.

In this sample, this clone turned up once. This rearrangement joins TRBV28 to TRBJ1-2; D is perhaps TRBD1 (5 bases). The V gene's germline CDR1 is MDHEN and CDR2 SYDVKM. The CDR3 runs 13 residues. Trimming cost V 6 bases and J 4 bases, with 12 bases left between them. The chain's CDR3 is CASSHSDTYGYTF. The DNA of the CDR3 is TGTGCCAGCAGCCACTCGGACACCTATGGCTACACCTTC.

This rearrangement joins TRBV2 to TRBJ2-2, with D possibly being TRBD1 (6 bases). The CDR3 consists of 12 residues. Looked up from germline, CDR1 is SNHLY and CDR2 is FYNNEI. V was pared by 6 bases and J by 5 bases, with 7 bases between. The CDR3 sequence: CASRTGTGELFF. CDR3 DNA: TGTGCCAGCAGAACAGGGACCGGGGAGCTGTTTTTT.

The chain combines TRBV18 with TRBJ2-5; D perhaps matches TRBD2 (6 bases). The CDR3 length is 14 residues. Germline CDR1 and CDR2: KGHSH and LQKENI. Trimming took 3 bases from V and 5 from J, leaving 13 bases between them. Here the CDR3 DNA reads TGTGCCAGCTCACCGTCGGTTGGGGGGGAGACCCAGTACTTC. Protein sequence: CASSPSVGGETQYF.

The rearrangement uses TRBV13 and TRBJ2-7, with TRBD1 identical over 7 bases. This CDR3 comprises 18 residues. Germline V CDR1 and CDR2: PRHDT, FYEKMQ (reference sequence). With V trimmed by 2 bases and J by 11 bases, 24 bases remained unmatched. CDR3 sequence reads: CASSLRSALRQGSKGEYF. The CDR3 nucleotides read TGTGCCAGCAGCTTAAGGTCCGCGTTAAGACAGGGATCAAAGGGGGAGTACTTC.

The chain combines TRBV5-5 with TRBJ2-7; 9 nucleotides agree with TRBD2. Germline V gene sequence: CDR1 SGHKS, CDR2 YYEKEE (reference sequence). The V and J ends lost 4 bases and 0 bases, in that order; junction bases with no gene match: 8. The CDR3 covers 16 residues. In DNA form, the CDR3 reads TGTGCCAGCAGCGTGACTAGCGGAGACATCTCCTACGAGCAGTACTTC. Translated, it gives CASSVTSGDISYEQYF.

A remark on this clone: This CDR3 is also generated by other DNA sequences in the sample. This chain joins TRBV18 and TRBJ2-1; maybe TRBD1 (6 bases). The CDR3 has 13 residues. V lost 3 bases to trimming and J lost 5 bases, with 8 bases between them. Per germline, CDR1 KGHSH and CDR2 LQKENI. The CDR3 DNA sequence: TGTGCCAGCTCACCGAGACAGGACAATGAGCAGTTCTTC. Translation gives CASSPRQDNEQFF. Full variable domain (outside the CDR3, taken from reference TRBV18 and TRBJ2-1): NAGVMQNPRHLVRRRGQEARLRCSPMKGHSHVYWYRQLPEEGLKFMVYLQKENIIDESGMPKERFSAEFPKEGPSILRIQQVVRGDSAAYFCASSPRQDNEQFFGPGTRLTVL.

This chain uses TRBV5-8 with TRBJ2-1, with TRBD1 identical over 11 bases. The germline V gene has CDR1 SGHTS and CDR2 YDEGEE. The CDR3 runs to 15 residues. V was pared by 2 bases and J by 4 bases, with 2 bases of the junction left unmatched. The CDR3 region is CASSLGQGAYNEQFF. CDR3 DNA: TGTGCCAGCAGCTTAGGACAGGGGGCGTACAATGAGCAGTTCTTC.

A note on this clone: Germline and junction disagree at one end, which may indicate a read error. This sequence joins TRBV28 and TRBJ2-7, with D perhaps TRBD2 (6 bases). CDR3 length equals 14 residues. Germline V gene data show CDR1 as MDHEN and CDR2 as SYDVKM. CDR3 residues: CASSPLLGRNFPPF. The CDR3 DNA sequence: TGTGCCAGCAGTCCCCTTCTCGGGAGAAACTTCCCCCCTTTC.

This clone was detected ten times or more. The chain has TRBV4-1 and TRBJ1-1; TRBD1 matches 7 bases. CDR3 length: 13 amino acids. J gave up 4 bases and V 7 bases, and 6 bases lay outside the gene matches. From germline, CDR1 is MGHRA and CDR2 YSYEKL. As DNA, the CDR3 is TGCGCCAGCAACAGAGGGGGCATCACTGAAGCTTTCTTT. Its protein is CASNRGGITEAFF.

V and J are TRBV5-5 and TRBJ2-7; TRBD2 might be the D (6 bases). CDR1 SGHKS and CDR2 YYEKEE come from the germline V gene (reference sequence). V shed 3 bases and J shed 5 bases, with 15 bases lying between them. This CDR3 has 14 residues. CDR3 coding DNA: TGTGCCAGCAGCTCTCGTTCCGGGAGCGACGAGCAGTACTTC. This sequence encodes CASSSRSGSDEQYF.

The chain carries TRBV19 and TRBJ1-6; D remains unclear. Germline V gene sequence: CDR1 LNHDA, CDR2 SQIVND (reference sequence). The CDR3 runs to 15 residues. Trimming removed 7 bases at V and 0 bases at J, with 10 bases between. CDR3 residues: CASTSPSSYNSPLHF. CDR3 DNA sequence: TGTGCCAGTACCTCTCCGAGCTCCTATAATTCACCCCTCCACTTT.